The subject of this entry is one TCR beta chain. Its antigen is not identified. The sample belongs to a study of shared clonotypes between healthy human individuals. Whole-study context: The plates for each donor numbered three CD4 naive, three CD4 memory, two CD8 naive and one CD8 memory. Study-level points and caveats: Rarefaction analysis demonstrated incomplete sorted-subset sequencing notwithstanding large depth. The donor pool, a small one, limited the genetic and exposure-history diversity represented. With a handful of donors compared, 4% to 5.5% of naive CD4 clonotypes were shared.

In germline, CDR1 is SGDLS, CDR2 YYNGEE. CDR3 size: 14 residues. V shed 3 bases and J shed 3 bases, with 10 bases lying between them. Using immunoSEQ multiplex PCR, the repertoire was profiled, and TCRdb retains in-frame clones only, with some absent. The repertoire includes over 2,000,000 clones, 80% to 95% of them detected once, and approximately 1.6% sits in the top ten. CD45RO-negative CD8 cells positively selected for CCR7 made up the naive population, which excluded terminally differentiated effector memory CD45RA+ cells. This sequence originates from a man aged 18 to 30 in good health. Some clones in this sample may be carry-over from other donors' samples. The chain recombines TRBV9 with TRBJ2-4; D might be TRBD1 (5 bases). The material sequenced was naive CD8+ T cells from PBMCs. The DNA for the CDR3 is TGTGCCAGCAGCGGTCAGGGTGGCAAAAACATTCAGTACTTC. Translation gives CASSGQGGKNIQYF.